A single sample gave rise to the 2 T cell receptor beta chains below, sequenced in a study of T-cell memory formation after mild COVID-19. Using its own MiXCR run on the 5' RACE reads, TCRdb lists one record per CDR3 protein. Of more than 15,000 distinct CDR3 sequences in the sample, 20% to 30% were seen once. Sequencing was performed on PBMCs or a T cell subset sorted from them (not recorded which). The receptors derive from a man in his late teens or twenties who had mild COVID-19 (a few samples of this study predate the infection). Cell type and time point are not known.

The chain combines TRBV6-1 with TRBJ2-7, with D perhaps TRBD2 (7 bases). The ends were cut back, 7 bases at V and 6 bases at J, with 16 bases in the middle. Germline assignment: CDR1 MNHNS and CDR2 SASEGT. This CDR3 is 13 amino acids long. As DNA, the CDR3 is TGTGCCAGCATGGTGGGGGCGGGGGTCGAGCAGTACGTC. As protein: CASMVGAGVEQYV.

This clonotype has a count of ten or more. J is TRBJ2-7 and V is TRBV25-1; TRBD1 agrees at 10 bases. The germline gives CDR1 MGHDK, CDR2 SYGVNS. V trimming: 7 bases; J trimming: 2 bases; junction bases outside the gene matches: 5. There are 14 residues in the CDR3. CDR3 sequence: CASKPGQGTYEQYF. CDR3 nucleotide sequence: TGTGCCAGCAAGCCGGGACAGGGGACCTACGAGCAGTACTTC.